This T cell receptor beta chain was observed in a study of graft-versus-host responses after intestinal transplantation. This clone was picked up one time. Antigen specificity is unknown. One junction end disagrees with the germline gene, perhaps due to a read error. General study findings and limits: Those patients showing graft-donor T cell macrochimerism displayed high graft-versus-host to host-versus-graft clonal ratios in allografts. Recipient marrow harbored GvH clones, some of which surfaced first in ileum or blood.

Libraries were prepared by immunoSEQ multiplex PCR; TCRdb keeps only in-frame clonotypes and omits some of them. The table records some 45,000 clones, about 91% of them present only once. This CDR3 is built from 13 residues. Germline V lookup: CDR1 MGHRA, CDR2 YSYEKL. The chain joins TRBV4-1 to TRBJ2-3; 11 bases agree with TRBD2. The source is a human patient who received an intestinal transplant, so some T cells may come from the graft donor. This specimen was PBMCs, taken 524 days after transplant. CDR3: CASSQASGRPSAF. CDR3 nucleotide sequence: TGCGCCAGCAGCCAAGCTAGCGGGAGGCCCTCTGCCTTT.